This T cell receptor (beta chain) was profiled in a study of T cell responses to AZD1222 COVID-19 vaccine. Study-level findings and limits: At 160-218 and 743-854, vaccine-associated CD4 TCRs were dominant, and they spanned spike. Seropositive AZD1222 recipients at baseline numbered only six or seven. Spike-specific TCR breadth and depth both grew after two AZD1222 doses.

The table came from immunoSEQ multiplex PCR; TCRdb's copy has only in-frame clones and leaves some out. The repertoire holds about 270,000 clones, with approximately 94% as singletons. Of note for this clone: The antigen is not known.

Both about-4-week and about-12-week second-dose recipients were combined. This clonotype was sampled from an adult who received the AZD1222 COVID-19 vaccine. The sequences come from peripheral blood, collected 28 days after the second AZD1222 dose.

The CDR3 DNA follows: TGCAGCGTTGAAATGGCGGGGAGGATGTTTTTT. It encodes CSVEMAGRMFF. The V and J genes are TRBV29-1 and TRBJ1-4; D gene unclear. This CDR3 has 11 residues. CDR1 and CDR2 (germline): SQVTM, ANQGSEA. The V gene lost 2 bases and the J gene lost 15 bases, with 13 bases spanning the gap.